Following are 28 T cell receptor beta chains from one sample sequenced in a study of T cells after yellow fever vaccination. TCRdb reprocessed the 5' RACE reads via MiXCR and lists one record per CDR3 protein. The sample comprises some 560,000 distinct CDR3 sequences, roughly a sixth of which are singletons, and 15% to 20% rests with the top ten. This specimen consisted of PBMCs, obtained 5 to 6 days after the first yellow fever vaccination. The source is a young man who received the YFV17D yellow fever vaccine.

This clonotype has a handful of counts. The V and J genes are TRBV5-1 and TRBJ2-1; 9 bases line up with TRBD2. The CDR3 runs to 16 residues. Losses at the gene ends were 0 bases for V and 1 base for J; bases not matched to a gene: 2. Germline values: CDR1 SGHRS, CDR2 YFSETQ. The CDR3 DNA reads TGCGCCAGCAGCTTGGAGCTAGCGGGGTCCTACAATGAGCAGTTCTTC. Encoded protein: CASSLELAGSYNEQFF.

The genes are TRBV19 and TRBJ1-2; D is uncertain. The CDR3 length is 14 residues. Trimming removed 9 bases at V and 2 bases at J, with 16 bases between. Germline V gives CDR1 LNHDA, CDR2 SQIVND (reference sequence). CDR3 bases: TGTGCCAGACTCCCTCGAGGAGTAAACTATGGCTACACCTTC. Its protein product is CARLPRGVNYGYTF.

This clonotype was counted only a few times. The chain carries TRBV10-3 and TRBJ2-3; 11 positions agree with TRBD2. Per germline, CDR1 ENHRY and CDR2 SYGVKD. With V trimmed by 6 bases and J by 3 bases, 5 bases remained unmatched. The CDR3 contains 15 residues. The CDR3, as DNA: TGTGCCATCAGCGGGACTAGCGGAATAACAGATACGCAGTATTTT. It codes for CAISGTSGITDTQYF.

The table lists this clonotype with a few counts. CDR3 region: CSAPGRITNTGELFF. CDR3 DNA: TGCAGTGCTCCAGGACGGATAACGAACACCGGGGAGCTGTTTTTT. The V and J genes are TRBV20-1 and TRBJ2-2, with unresolved D. Looked up from germline, CDR1 is DFQATT and CDR2 is SNEGSKA (reference sequence). Trimming cost V 5 bases and J 0 bases, with 13 bases left between them. The CDR3 consists of 15 residues.

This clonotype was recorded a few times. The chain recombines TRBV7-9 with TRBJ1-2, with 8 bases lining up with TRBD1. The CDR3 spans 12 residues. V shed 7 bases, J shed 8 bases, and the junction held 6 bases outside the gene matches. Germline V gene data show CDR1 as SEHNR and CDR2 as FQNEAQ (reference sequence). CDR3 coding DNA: TGTGCCAGCAACCCGTCAGGGGGCGGCTACACCTTC. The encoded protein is CASNPSGGGYTF.

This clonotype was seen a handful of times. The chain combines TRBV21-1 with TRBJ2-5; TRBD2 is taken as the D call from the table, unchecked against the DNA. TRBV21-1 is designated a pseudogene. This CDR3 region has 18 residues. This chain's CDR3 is CASSCRLRGRGIEETQYF. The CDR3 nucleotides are TGTGCCAGCAGCTGTCGACTTCGCGGGAGGGGGATTGAAGAGACCCAGTACTTC.

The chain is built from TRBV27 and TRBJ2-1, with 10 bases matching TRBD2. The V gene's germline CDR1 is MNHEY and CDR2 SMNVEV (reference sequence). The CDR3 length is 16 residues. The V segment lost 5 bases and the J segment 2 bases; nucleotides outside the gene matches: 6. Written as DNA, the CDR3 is TGTGCCAGCAGTCCCATAGCGGGGGGACCCTACAATGAGCAGTTCTTC. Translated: CASSPIAGGPYNEQFF.

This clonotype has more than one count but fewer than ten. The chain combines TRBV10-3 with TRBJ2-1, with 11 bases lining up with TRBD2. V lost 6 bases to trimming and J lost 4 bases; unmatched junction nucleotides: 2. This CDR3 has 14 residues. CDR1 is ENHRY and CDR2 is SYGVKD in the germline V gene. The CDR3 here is CAISTSGGYNEQFF. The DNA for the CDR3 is TGTGCCATCAGCACTAGCGGGGGTTACAATGAGCAGTTCTTC.

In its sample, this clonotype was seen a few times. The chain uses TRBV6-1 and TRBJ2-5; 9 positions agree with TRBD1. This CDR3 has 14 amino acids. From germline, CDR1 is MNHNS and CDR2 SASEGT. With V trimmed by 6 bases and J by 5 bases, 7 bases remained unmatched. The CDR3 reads CASRMGQGGETQYF. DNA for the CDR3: TGTGCCAGCAGAATGGGACAGGGTGGGGAGACCCAGTACTTC.

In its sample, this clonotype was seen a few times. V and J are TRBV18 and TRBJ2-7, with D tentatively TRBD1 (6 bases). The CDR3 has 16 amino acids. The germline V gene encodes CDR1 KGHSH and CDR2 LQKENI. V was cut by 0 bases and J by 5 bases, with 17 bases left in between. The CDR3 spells CASSPPSGRGLDEQYF. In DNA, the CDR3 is TGTGCCAGCTCACCACCATCGGGCAGGGGTTTGGACGAGCAGTACTTC.

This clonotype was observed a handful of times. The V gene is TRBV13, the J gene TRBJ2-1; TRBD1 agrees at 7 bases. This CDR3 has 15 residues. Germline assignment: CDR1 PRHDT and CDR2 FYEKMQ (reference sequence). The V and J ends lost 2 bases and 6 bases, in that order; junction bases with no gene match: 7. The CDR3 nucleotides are TGTGCCAGCAGCTTACGGACAGGTATATCCAATGAGCAGTTCTTC. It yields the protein CASSLRTGISNEQFF.

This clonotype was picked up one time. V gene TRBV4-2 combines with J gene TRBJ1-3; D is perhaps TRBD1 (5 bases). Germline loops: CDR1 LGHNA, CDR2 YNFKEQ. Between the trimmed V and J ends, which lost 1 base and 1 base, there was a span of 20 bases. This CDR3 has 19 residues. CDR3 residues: CASSQGFLREYHSGNTIYF. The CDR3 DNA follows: TGTGCCAGCAGCCAAGGCTTTCTCAGGGAATACCATTCTGGAAACACCATATATTTT.

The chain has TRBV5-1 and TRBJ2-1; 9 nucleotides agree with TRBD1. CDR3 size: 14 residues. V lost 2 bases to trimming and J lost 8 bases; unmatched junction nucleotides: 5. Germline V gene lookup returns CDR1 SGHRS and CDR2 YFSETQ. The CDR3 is CASSLQGARDEQFF. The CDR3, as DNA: TGCGCCAGCAGCTTACAGGGGGCGCGGGATGAGCAGTTCTTC.

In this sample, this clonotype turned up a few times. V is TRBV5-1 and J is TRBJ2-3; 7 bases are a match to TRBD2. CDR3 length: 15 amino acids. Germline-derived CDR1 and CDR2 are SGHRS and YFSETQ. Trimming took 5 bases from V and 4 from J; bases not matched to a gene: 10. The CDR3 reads CASRVAGVGADTQYF. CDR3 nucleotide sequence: TGCGCCAGCAGGGTGGCGGGGGTCGGCGCAGATACGCAGTATTTT.

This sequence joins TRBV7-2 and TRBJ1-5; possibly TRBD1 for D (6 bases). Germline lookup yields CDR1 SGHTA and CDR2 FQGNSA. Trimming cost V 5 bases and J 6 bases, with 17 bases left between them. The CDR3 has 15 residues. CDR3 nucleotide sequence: TGTGCCAGCAGCCCCATAGGGGGGGCTGCTCAGCCCCAGCATTTT. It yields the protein CASSPIGGAAQPQHF.

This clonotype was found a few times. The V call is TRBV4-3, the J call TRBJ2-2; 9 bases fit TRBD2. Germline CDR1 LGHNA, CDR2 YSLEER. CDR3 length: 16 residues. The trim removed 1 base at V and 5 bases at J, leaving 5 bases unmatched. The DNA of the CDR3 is TGCGCCAGCAGCCAAGGTCGCCTAGCGGGGACCGGGGAGCTGTTTTTT. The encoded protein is CASSQGRLAGTGELFF.

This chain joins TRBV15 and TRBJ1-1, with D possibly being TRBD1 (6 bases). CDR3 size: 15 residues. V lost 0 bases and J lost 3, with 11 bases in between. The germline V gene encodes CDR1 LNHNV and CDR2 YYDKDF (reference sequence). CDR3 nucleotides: TGTGCCACCAGCAGAGACGGACAGCCCTACACTGAAGCTTTCTTT. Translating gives CATSRDGQPYTEAFF.

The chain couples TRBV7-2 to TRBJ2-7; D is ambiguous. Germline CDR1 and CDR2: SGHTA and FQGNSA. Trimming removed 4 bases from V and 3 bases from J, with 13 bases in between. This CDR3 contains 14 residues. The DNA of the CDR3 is TGTGCCAGCAGCTCGGACCTGAGGAGCTACGAGCAGTACGTC. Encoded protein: CASSSDLRSYEQYV.

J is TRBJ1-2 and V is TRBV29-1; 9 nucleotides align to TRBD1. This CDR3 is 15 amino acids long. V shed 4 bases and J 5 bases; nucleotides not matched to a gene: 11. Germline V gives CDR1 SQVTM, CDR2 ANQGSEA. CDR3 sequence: CSVAKSGTGSYGYTF. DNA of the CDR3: TGCAGCGTTGCCAAGTCCGGGACAGGGTCTTATGGCTACACCTTC.

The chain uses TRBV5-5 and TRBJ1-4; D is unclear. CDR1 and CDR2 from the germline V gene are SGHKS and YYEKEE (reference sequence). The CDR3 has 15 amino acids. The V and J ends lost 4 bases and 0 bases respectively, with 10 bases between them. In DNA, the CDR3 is TGTGCCAGCAGCCTAAGAATGGCAACTAATGAAAAACTGTTTTTT. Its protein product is CASSLRMATNEKLFF.

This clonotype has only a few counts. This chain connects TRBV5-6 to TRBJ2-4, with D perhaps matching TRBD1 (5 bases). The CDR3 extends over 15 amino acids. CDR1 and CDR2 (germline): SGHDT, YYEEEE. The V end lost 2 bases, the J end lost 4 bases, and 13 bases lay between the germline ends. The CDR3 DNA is TGTGCCAGCAGCTTCCGACAGAATATTAAAAACATTCAGTACTTC. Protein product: CASSFRQNIKNIQYF.

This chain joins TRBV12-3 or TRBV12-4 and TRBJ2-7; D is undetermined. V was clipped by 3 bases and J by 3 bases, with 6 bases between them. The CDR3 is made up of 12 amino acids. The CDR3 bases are TGTGCCAGCAGTTTCACAGTCTACGAGCAGTACGTC. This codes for CASSFTVYEQYV.

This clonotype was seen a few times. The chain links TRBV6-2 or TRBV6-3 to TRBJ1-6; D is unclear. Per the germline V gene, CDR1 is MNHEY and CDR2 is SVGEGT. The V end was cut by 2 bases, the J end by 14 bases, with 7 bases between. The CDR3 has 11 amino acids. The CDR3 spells CASSYGLALHF. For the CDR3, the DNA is TGTGCCAGCAGTTACGGGTTAGCCCTCCACTTT.

The CDR3 reads CSARDRAGETQYF. The DNA for the CDR3 is TGCAGTGCTAGAGACAGGGCGGGAGAGACCCAGTACTTC. This chain links TRBV20-1 with TRBJ2-5, with D perhaps assigned TRBD1 or TRBD2 (5 bases each). CDR1 is DFQATT, CDR2 SNEGSKA, per germline (reference sequence). This CDR3 has 13 residues. Trimming pared 0 bases from V and 4 bases from J, leaving 9 bases between.

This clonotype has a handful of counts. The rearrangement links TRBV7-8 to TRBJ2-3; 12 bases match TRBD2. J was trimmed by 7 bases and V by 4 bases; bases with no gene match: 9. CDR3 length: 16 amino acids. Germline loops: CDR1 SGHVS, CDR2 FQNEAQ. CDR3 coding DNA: TGTGCCAGCAGCTCTAGGACTAGCGGGGTTTCGCATACGCAGTATTTT. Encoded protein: CASSSRTSGVSHTQYF.

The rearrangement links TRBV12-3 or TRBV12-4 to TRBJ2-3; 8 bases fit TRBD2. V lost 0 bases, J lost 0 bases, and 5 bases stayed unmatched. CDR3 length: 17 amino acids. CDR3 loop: CASSLAPGTRSTDTQYF. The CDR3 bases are TGTGCCAGCAGTTTAGCGCCTGGGACTAGGAGCACAGATACGCAGTATTTT.

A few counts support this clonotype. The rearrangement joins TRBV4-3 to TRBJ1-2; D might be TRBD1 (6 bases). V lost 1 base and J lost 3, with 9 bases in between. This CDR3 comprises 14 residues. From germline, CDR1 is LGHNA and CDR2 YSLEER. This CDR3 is CASSQVRGDYGYTF. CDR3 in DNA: TGCGCCAGCAGCCAAGTCAGGGGTGACTATGGCTACACCTTC.

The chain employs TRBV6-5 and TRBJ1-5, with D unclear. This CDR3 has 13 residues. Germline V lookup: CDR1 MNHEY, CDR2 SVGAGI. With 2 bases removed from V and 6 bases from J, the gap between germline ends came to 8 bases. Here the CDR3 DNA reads TGTGCCAGCAGTTACAATAGAGGTCAGCCCCAGCATTTT. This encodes CASSYNRGQPQHF.